These 20 T cell receptor beta chains originate from one sample sequenced in a study of blood T cell repertoires in COVID-19. Profiled with immunoSEQ multiplex PCR; TCRdb holds only in-frame clones, not every one. The table lists around 43,000 clones, about 85% of them singletons. Sequencing was done on a sample of peripheral blood. These receptors were taken from a woman aged 80 or older with acute or convalescent COVID-19.

The chain couples TRBV5-4 to TRBJ2-7; 9 nucleotides line up with TRBD2. Germline CDR1 reads SGHNT; CDR2 reads YYREEE (reference sequence). This CDR3 has 15 residues. The V segment lost 5 bases and the J segment 4 bases; nucleotides outside the gene matches: 10. The CDR3 sequence is CASRFDSGGPYEQYF. CDR3 bases: TGTGCCAGCAGATTCGATAGCGGGGGCCCATACGAGCAGTACTTC.

The chain employs TRBV7-9 and TRBJ1-2; D gene uncertain. CDR1 and CDR2 (germline): SEHNR, FQNEAQ (reference sequence). Trimming shortened V by 2 bases and J by 2 bases, and 12 bases separated the two germline ends. This CDR3 is 15 amino acids long. The CDR3 protein is CASSLSETTNYGYTF. CDR3 sequence (DNA): TGTGCCAGCAGCTTATCAGAGACAACGAACTATGGCTACACCTTC.

This clone was seen only once. The chain employs TRBV9 and TRBJ1-2, with a weak D call TRBD1 (5 bases). Germline lookup yields CDR1 SGDLS and CDR2 YYNGEE. V gave up 5 bases and J gave up 4 bases, with 18 bases separating them. The CDR3 has 15 amino acids. The CDR3 spells CASSRSAGGSYGYTF. CDR3 DNA: TGTGCCAGCAGTCGTAGCGCGGGGGGGAGCTATGGCTACACCTTC.

The rearrangement links TRBV11-2 to TRBJ2-7; TRBD2 agrees at 11 bases. With 5 bases clipped from V and 3 bases from J, the junction kept 9 bases outside the gene matches. The CDR3 length is 16 residues. Looked up from germline, CDR1 is SGHAT and CDR2 is FQNNGV. The DNA of the CDR3 is TGTGCCAGCAGCAGCCTGACCGGGACTAGCGGCTACGAGCAGTACTTC. It yields the protein CASSSLTGTSGYEQYF.

This clone has more than one count but fewer than ten. V is TRBV19 and J is TRBJ2-7; TRBD1 agrees at 8 bases. Germline trimming cut 6 bases from V and 2 bases from J; bases unmatched to any gene: 6. This CDR3 contains 14 residues. Germline V gene sequence: CDR1 LNHDA, CDR2 SQIVND (reference sequence). This chain's CDR3 is CASRGGQGPYEQYF. In nucleotides, the CDR3 is TGTGCCAGTAGAGGAGGACAGGGTCCCTACGAGCAGTACTTC.

This clone appeared a single time. This sequence joins TRBV27 and TRBJ2-3; TRBD2 might be the D (5 bases). Germline V gene lookup returns CDR1 MNHEY and CDR2 SMNVEV (reference sequence). There are 15 residues in the CDR3. Trimming removed 0 bases at V and 1 base at J, with 8 bases between. This CDR3 reads CASSLSRGRTDTQYF. The CDR3 DNA follows: TGTGCCAGCAGTTTATCGAGAGGGCGCACAGATACGCAGTATTTT.

This chain uses TRBV3-1 (or the pseudogene TRBV3-2) with TRBJ1-1, with 8 nucleotides matching TRBD1. The trim removed 9 bases at V and 3 bases at J, leaving 9 bases unmatched. The CDR3 is made up of 14 amino acids. Germline V gene data show CDR1 as LGHDT and CDR2 as YNNKEL (reference sequence). The CDR3 protein is CASKDRVADTEAFF. CDR3 DNA: TGTGCCAGTAAGGACAGGGTTGCGGACACTGAAGCTTTCTTT.

V usage is TRBV19 and J usage is TRBJ1-5, with D unclear. The CDR3 consists of 15 residues. Trimming left V 1 base short and J 0 bases short, with 7 bases between. CDR1 LNHDA and CDR2 SQIVND come from the germline V gene (reference sequence). The CDR3 here is CASSIGRDSNQPQHF. CDR3 bases: TGTGCCAGTAGTATAGGGAGGGATAGCAATCAGCCCCAGCATTTT. The whole variable domain, remainder taken from reference TRBV19 and TRBJ1-5, is DGGITQSPKYLFRKEGQNVTLSCEQNLNHDAMYWYRQDPGQGLRLIYYSQIVNDFQKGDIAEGYSVSREKKESFPLTVTSAQKNPTAFYLCASSIGRDSNQPQHFGDGTRLSIL.

This rearrangement joins TRBV6-1 to TRBJ2-5, with TRBD2 matching 12 bases. The germline CDR1 and CDR2 sequences are MNHNS and SASEGT. Germline trimming cut 1 base from V and 3 bases from J; bases unmatched to any gene: 3. The CDR3 runs to 16 residues. CDR3 sequence (DNA): TGTGCCAGCAGTGAAGTTCTAGCGGGAGGGAAAGAGACCCAGTACTTC. Its translation is CASSEVLAGGKETQYF.

The gene calls are TRBV10-3 and TRBJ2-2; 8 bases fit TRBD2. CDR1 and CDR2 (germline): ENHRY, SYGVKD. CDR3 length equals 13 residues. Losses at the gene ends were 10 bases for V and 4 bases for J; bases not matched to a gene: 5. Here the CDR3 reads CATRTSLTGELFF. The CDR3 DNA sequence: TGTGCCACCCGGACTAGCCTCACCGGGGAGCTGTTTTTT.

This chain joins TRBV19 and TRBJ1-5, with D possibly being TRBD1 (6 bases). The CDR3 is 15 amino acids. Trimming shortened V by 6 bases and J by 0 bases, and 12 bases separated the two germline ends. Germline V gives CDR1 LNHDA, CDR2 SQIVND (reference sequence). The CDR3 DNA reads TGTGCCAGTAGGACGCAGGGGAATAGCAATCAGCCCCAGCATTTT. This sequence encodes CASRTQGNSNQPQHF.

The gene calls are TRBV4-2 and TRBJ2-1; tentatively, D is TRBD2 (5 bases). Trimming removed 5 bases at V and 2 bases at J, with 13 bases between. CDR1 is LGHNA, CDR2 YNFKEQ, per germline. CDR3 length equals 15 residues. The CDR3 is CASSFSETPYNEQFF. The CDR3 DNA follows: TGTGCCAGCAGCTTTAGCGAAACCCCCTACAATGAGCAGTTCTTC.

This clone was found once. V gene TRBV2 combines with J gene TRBJ2-1; 13 bases are shared with TRBD2. The CDR3 has 19 residues. Germline trimming cut 4 bases from V and 7 bases from J; bases unmatched to any gene: 16. Germline values: CDR1 SNHLY, CDR2 FYNNEI. The CDR3 DNA reads TGTGCCAGCAGTGGGAGGCCGGGACTAGCGGGAAAAACGCTAAATGAGCAGTTCTTC. The encoded protein is CASSGRPGLAGKTLNEQFF.

V and J are TRBV19 and TRBJ1-1; 7 bases agree with TRBD1. Per germline, CDR1 LNHDA and CDR2 SQIVND (reference sequence). With V trimmed by 3 bases and J by 6 bases, 7 bases remained unmatched. The CDR3 runs to 14 residues. CDR3: CASSIKDRFAEAFF. The DNA for the CDR3 is TGTGCCAGTAGTATCAAGGACAGGTTCGCTGAAGCTTTCTTT.

This sequence joins TRBV2 and TRBJ2-1; 10 nucleotides match TRBD2. CDR3 length: 17 amino acids. Germline loops: CDR1 SNHLY, CDR2 FYNNEI. With V trimmed by 6 bases and J by 0 bases, 8 bases remained unmatched. The CDR3 sequence is CASSDVAGGGSYNEQFF. In DNA form, the CDR3 reads TGTGCCAGCAGCGACGTAGCGGGAGGAGGCTCCTACAATGAGCAGTTCTTC.

The genes are TRBV29-1 and TRBJ1-4; no reliable D call. The CDR3 contains 13 residues. V lost 4 bases to trimming and J lost 4 bases, with 10 bases between them. CDR1 is SQVTM and CDR2 is ANQGSEA in the germline V gene. In DNA, the CDR3 is TGCAGCGTTGTCCTAGGTTATAATGAAAAACTGTTTTTT. Its protein is CSVVLGYNEKLFF.

V usage is TRBV29-1 and J usage is TRBJ2-1; 8 bases agree with TRBD2. The CDR3 is 14 amino acids. V was pared by 5 bases and J by 0 bases, with 3 bases of the junction left unmatched. Germline V gives CDR1 SQVTM, CDR2 ANQGSEA. The chain's CDR3 is CSVSSGSSYNEQFF. DNA for the CDR3: TGCAGCGTTTCCAGCGGGAGCTCCTACAATGAGCAGTTCTTC.

The V call is TRBV5-5, the J call TRBJ2-5, with D possibly TRBD2 on 6 matching bases. Germline loops: CDR1 SGHKS, CDR2 YYEKEE (reference sequence). V dropped 9 bases and J dropped 4 bases, with 22 bases sitting between them. The CDR3 is 15 amino acids. CDR3 residues: CATSAPEGAGETQYF. The CDR3, as DNA: TGTGCCACTTCTGCCCCCGAGGGAGCGGGAGAGACCCAGTACTTC.

The chain uses TRBV29-1 and TRBJ2-1; TRBD2 aligns across 9 bases. Germline loops: CDR1 SQVTM, CDR2 ANQGSEA. J gave up 8 bases and V 7 bases, and 9 bases lay outside the gene matches. The CDR3 has 13 residues. The CDR3 DNA reads as TGCAGCGGACGGGGTGCGGGAGGGCATGAGCAGTTCTTC. It yields the protein CSGRGAGGHEQFF.

The chain employs TRBV7-2 and TRBJ2-1; D unresolved. The CDR3 is 13 residues long. V lost 2 bases to trimming and J lost 5 bases, with 7 bases between them. Per germline, CDR1 SGHTA and CDR2 FQGNSA. This CDR3 is CASSLKEHNEQFF. CDR3 nucleotides: TGTGCCAGCAGCTTAAAGGAGCACAATGAGCAGTTCTTC. The whole variable domain, filled in from reference TRBV7-2 and TRBJ2-1, reads GAGVSQSPSNKVTEKGKDVELRCDPISGHTALYWYRQSLGQGLEFLIYFQGNSAPDKSGLPSDRFSAERTGGSVSTLTIQRTQQEDSAVYLCASSLKEHNEQFFGPGTRLTVL.